The 2 T cell receptor beta chains reported below all come from one sample, sequenced in a study of molecular identifiers for immune sequencing clone quantification listed by TCRdb under 2018. The protocol used for the library was PCR. Sequencing used an Illumina HiSeq 4000. The public reads were reprocessed in TCRdb via fastp at Q25 and MiXCR, keeping in-frame beta chains. All rows with the same CDR3 protein become a single entry with the most common DNA and genes. The sample table shows 30,000 to 40,000 distinct CDR3 sequences, and about a fifth are seen once. 0.9% to 1.2% of the sample is held by the ten biggest clonotypes. The sequenced material came from naive CD8+ T cells from blood, with Jurkat cell RNA spiked in. The intended sense of this specimen's cell subset or site label: FACS-sorted CD8+CD4-CCR7+CD45RA+ naive T cells. Source of these receptors: a human donor in good health. Some libraries in this study had Jurkat cell RNA spiked in.

The table lists this clonotype with many counts. This sequence joins TRBV4-3 and TRBJ2-2; D may be TRBD1 or TRBD2 (5 bases each). Trimming removed 0 bases at V and 0 bases at J, with 11 bases between. This CDR3 is 17 amino acids long. CDR1 and CDR2 from the germline V gene are LGHNA and YSLEER. The CDR3 DNA is TGCGCCAGCAGCCAAGACGGGACCACCACGAACACCGGGGAGCTGTTTTTT. Its translation is CASSQDGTTTNTGELFF.

This clonotype was seen repeatedly, ten times or more. The rearrangement links TRBV3-1 to TRBJ2-2; D unresolved. With 2 bases removed from V and 1 base from J, the gap between germline ends came to 14 bases. The germline V gene has CDR1 LGHDT and CDR2 YNNKEL (reference sequence). The CDR3 runs 17 residues. Here the CDR3 reads CASSQSPGSENTGELFF. The CDR3 DNA reads as TGTGCCAGCAGCCAATCCCCTGGGTCCGAGAACACCGGGGAGCTGTTTTTT.